This T cell receptor beta chain appears in the sequencing data of a study of cytomegalovirus exposure and HLA in healthy donors (dated by TCRdb to 2016 to 2017). Regarding the study in general: According to an earlier analysis of 450 to 650 of the donors, 150 million to 200 million T cells yielded over 90 million unique TCR beta sequences and about 300 Gb of sequence data. High-throughput TCR immunosequencing, statistical association of individual TCRs with disease status, and machine learning were combined to predict cytomegalovirus infection status. Every repertoire in the discovery cohort had been generated on one and the same sequencing platform. The study profiled the T cell repertoires of more than 500 subjects by immunosequencing and related them to cytomegalovirus serostatus. On average, around 200,000 unique TCR beta nucleotide sequences were sequenced per donor among some 430 genotyped donors of the cohort, with around 19% of those sequences being non-productive. Typing coverage varied by locus: about 620-640 donors for A, B, C, DRB1 and DQB1; around 560 for DQA1; nearly 610 for DPA1; approximately 490 for DPB1. To decide whether each TCR beta V gene segment behaved as functional or pseudogenic, an earlier analysis of approximately 600 of the donors relied on high-throughput TCR beta sequencing. In addition to the first cohort of 666 subjects, a separate validation cohort of 120 different subjects was used. Of the 300 to 500 genotyped donors, more than 75% were placed in the genetic ancestry cluster associated with self-reported Caucasian donors. Both class I and class II loci were covered by HLA typing, at four-digit resolution. Several DR-DQ haplotypes were treated as single units for association and clustering because of strong linkage in the cohort. Around 320 gigabases of sequencing data and approximately 85 million unique TCR sequences were included in an early release covering roughly 600 HLA-typed donors. To study patterns of TCR occurrence, a later analysis re-analyzed previously published TCR beta repertoires from 666 donors and added high-resolution HLA genotyping. The later analysis used no new phenotypic data to find candidate immune exposures, relying instead on TCR beta sequences and their occurrence across donors. Alongside the repertoire data, information on donor age, sex, ethnicity and CMV serostatus was compiled. The study aimed to test whether signatures of past pathogen exposure could be identified by cataloging public T cell receptors. In a later genetic analysis, genome-wide SNP genotypes for about three fifths of the 666 donors were used, and that subset was treated as a discovery cohort.

Worth noting for this clone: Its antigen specificity is not known. The input lacks base qualities; no much larger clone sits a single base away.

In total, over 600 healthy bone marrow donors made up the cohort. At the time of sampling, all cohort members were nominally healthy, though unrecorded immune exposures were likely present. The donor tested CMV seronegative, placing the donor among the 352 seronegative members of the cohort. A peripheral blood sample was provided by each donor, and peripheral blood mononuclear cells were used for TCR beta sequencing. The Qiagen DNeasy Blood Extraction Kit was used to extract genomic DNA from the blood cell samples. The receptor library was made with the immunoSEQ multiplex PCR assay. A mixture of 60 forward primers for TCR Vbeta segments and 13 reverse primers for TCR Jbeta segments was used in the multiplex PCR. The CDR3 region of rearranged TCR beta genes was amplified from genomic DNA with a multiplex PCR assay. The Illumina HiSeq System was used to sequence the amplified TCR beta libraries as 87-base-pair reads. In the paper's pipeline: A later analysis counted some 74 million unique TCR beta chains across the 650 to 700 repertoires, and roughly 11 million of these chains were shared by at least two donors. A nearest-neighbor algorithm error-corrected the raw reads and collapsed the reads into unique sequences, merging closely related sequences to remove PCR and sequencing errors. To assign V, D and J gene segments, CDR3 sequences were aligned to IMGT reference sequences. For a sequence to be retained, a match of at least six nucleotides to both a V gene segment and a J gene segment was required. Rearrangements were called productive when the CDR3 lacked stop codons and stayed in frame with V and J; all others were non-productive. Following IMGT convention, CDR3 was defined as the stretch from the second conserved V-encoded cysteine up to the conserved J-encoded phenylalanine. The earlier analysis of more than 450 of the donors excluded sequences that lacked an unambiguous match to a single V gene segment. In an earlier analysis of 587 of the donors, V segments were called functional above 56.7% productive rearrangements and were called segregating when the between-donor standard deviation exceeded 5%. A statistical classification framework was developed to diagnose cytomegalovirus status using the catalog of TCR beta chain sequences. A later analysis assigned V and J genes by comparing TCR nucleotide sequences with IMGT/GENE-DB human TR gene sequences. A later analysis assigned CDR3 sequences and most-parsimonious VDJ recombination scenarios with the TCRdist pipeline. In a later analysis, every TCR beta chain was defined by the combination of its CDR3 amino acid sequence and its V-gene family, and reads without a unique V-gene family were dropped. In a later analysis, some 600 highly shared, low-generation-probability nucleotide sequences were removed to address suspected cross-contamination and a sequencing artifact. In a later analysis, a clonal expansion index for each public chain was calculated from normalized within-repertoire ranks of inferred template counts. In a later analysis, generation probabilities were computed with a VDJ recombination model fitted to out-of-frame rearrangements, and the resulting probabilities were checked against IGoR. Hypergeometric tests were used in a later analysis to score TCR-TCR, TCR-HLA and TCR-CMV co-occurrence, with a repertoire-size bias correction applied to the TCR pairs. In a later analysis, false discovery rates were estimated by permuting HLA or CMV assignments 20 times. A later analysis grouped co-occurring TCRs with DBSCAN, adding TCRdist sequence similarity when clustering within HLA-allele-positive subsets. Co-occurrence clustering excluded repertoires with fewer than 30,000 or more than 120,000 public chains, plus five with anomalous nucleotide sharing. Sourced from immuneACCESS, this table was stored by TCRdb with only in-frame sequences that have V and J called. A share of the clones is absent; for the studies checked, an unresolved V gene accounts for under half, and the remainder has no known explanation. V and J calls plus clone size are reproduced from that table; the DNA served to infer D and trimming. A total of about 110,000 clones appear in this sample, approximately 76% of them only once. The ten largest clones take up around 2.1% of the sample.

Overall study outcomes, separate from this receptor: According to a later analysis, parvovirus B19, influenza, CMV and Epstein-Barr virus appeared linked to several top co-occurrence clusters. A later analysis found that TCR association rates varied across HLA loci, with DRB1 alleles showing the most associated TCRs and HLA-C alleles the fewest. A later analysis found that HLA-associated TCR beta chains were more clonally expanded and had lower generation probabilities than equally common non-associated chains. A later analysis associated 16,951 TCR beta sequences with specific HLA alleles at a false discovery rate of 0.05. This cohort had only TCR beta chains sequenced, and the lack of alpha or paired-chain data limited which features could be detected. Because some donors lacked HLA typing at each locus, the association tests relied only on the typed subset. Three of the identified cytomegalovirus-associated TCR beta chains were confirmed in vitro to be specific for cytomegalovirus antigens. The classifier was reported to diagnose cytomegalovirus status with high specificity and sensitivity in both the original cohort and the validation cohort. A later analysis found that most CMV-associated TCR beta chains appeared HLA-restricted, with HLA associations seemingly driven largely by CMV exposure. CMV serostatus was the only immune exposure information available for the cohort. A group of highly shared sequence variants was considered likely to be a technical artifact of the sequencing pipeline. Seventeen rarely observed V segments, including chromosome 9 orphons, were excluded from the earlier analysis of some 590 of the donors because counts were too low. In the study, approximately 160 TCR beta chains were listed as associated with cytomegalovirus. Presence/absence analyses assumed roughly uniform sequencing depth across donors, an assumption that may not hold. A later genetic analysis reported fewer N-insertions in productive TCRs among donors in an Asian-associated ancestry cluster than the roughly 700-donor mean. V-gene and J-gene trimming of TCR beta chains was associated with a missense DCLRE1C variant in a later genetic analysis, and the association was replicated in an independent cohort. Linkage disequilibrium might explain the correlated functional status among segregating V segments, but an unknown experimental factor could not be excluded. Strong co-occurrence of HLA alleles, especially DR and DQ, made assigning TCR associations to individual alleles difficult. While some public TCRs were present in many individuals, most TCR sequences turned up only very rarely across donors. A further reported finding was that TCR beta sequences accurately predicted the HLA-A and HLA-B alleles for most subjects in the first cohort. According to the authors, the approach could potentially be generalized to other disease states and immunological phenotypes. In an earlier analysis of more than 450 of the donors, most TCR beta V segments were observed in productive rearrangements about 87% or about 30% of the time, broadly matching IMGT annotations.

This receptor was identified in a young man in good health and CMV-seronegative. The specimen was PBMCs.

The CDR3 sequence is CASSAGTGIEYQPQHF. In nucleotides, the sequence is TGTGCCAGCAGCGCCGGGACAGGGATCGAGTATCAGCCCCAGCATTTT. Recombination joined TRBV7-2 with TRBJ1-5; TRBD1 agrees with 9 junctional bases. The CDR3 numbers 16 residues from cysteine through phenylalanine. Of all the DNA, just the CDR3 is kept, 48 bases in frame from base 1. The germline V gene provides CDR1 SGHTA and CDR2 FQGNSA. V is cut back by 5 bases and J by 5 bases, with 10 bases in the junction unmatched.